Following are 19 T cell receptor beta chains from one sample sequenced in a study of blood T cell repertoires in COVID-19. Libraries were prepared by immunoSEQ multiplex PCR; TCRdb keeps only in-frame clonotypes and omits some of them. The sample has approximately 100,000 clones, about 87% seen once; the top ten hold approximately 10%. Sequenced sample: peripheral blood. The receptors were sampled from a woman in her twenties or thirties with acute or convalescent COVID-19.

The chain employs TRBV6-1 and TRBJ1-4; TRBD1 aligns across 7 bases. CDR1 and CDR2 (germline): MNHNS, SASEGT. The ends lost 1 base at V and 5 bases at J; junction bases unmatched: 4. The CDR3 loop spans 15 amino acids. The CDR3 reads CASSEGDSRNEKLFF. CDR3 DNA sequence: TGTGCCAGCAGTGAAGGGGACAGCCGAAATGAAAAACTGTTTTTT.

Written as DNA, the CDR3 is TGTGCCAGCAGGGTAGGGACAGGAGGTAACATTCAGTACTTC. Translated: CASRVGTGGNIQYF. The V call is TRBV6-5, the J call TRBJ2-4; 8 bases are a match to TRBD1. J lost 7 bases, V lost 6 bases, and 8 bases had no gene match. The CDR3 runs to 14 residues. CDR1 is MNHEY, CDR2 SVGAGI, per germline.

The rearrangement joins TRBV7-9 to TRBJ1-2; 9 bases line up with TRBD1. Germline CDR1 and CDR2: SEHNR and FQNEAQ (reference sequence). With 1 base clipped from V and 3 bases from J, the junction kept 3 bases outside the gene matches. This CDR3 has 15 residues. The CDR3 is CASSLGRDRDYGYTF. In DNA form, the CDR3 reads TGTGCCAGCAGCTTAGGTCGGGACAGGGACTATGGCTACACCTTC.

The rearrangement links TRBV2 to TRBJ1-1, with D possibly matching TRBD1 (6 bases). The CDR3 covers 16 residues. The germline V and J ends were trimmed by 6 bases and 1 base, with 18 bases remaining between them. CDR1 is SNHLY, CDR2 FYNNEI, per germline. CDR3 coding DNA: TGTGCCAGCAGCCCACAGGGTCGAACTGGGAACACTGAAGCTTTCTTT. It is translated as CASSPQGRTGNTEAFF.

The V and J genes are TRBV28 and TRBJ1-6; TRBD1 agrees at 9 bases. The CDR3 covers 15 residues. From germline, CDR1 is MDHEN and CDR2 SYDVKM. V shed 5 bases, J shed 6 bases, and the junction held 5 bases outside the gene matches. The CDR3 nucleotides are TGTGCCAGCAGTGCACGACAGGGGGGTAATTCACCCCTCCACTTT. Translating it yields CASSARQGGNSPLHF.

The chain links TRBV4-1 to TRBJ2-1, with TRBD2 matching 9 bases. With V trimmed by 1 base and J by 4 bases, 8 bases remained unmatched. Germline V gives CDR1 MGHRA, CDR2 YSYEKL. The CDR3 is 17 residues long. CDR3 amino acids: CASSQVGGSGGYNEQFF. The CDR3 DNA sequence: TGCGCCAGCAGCCAAGTAGGAGGTAGCGGGGGATACAATGAGCAGTTCTTC.

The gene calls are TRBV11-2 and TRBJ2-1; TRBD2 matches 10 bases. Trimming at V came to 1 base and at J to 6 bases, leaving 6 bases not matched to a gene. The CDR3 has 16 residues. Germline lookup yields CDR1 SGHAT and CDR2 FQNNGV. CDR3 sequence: CASSLAQAGGGNEQFF. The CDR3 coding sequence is TGTGCCAGCAGCTTAGCCCAAGCGGGGGGGGGCAATGAGCAGTTCTTC.

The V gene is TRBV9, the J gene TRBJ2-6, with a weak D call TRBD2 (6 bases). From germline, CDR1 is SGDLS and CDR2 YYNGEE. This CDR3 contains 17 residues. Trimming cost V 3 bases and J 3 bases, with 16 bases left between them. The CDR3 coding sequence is TGTGCCAGCAGCGCCGTCTGGGGGGTACTTGGGGCCAACGTCCTGACTTTC. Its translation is CASSAVWGVLGANVLTF.

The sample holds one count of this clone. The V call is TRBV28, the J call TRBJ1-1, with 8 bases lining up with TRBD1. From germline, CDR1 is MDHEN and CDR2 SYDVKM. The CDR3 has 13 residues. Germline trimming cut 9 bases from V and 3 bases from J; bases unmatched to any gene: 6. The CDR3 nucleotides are TGTGCCAGTTCGACAGGGGTCGACACTGAAGCTTTCTTT. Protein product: CASSTGVDTEAFF.

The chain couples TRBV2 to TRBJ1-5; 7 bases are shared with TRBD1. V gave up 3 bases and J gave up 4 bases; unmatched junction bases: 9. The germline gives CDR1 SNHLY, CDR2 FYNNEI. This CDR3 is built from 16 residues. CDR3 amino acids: CASSDDRQGKNQPQHF. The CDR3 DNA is TGTGCCAGCAGTGATGATAGACAGGGCAAGAATCAGCCCCAGCATTTT.

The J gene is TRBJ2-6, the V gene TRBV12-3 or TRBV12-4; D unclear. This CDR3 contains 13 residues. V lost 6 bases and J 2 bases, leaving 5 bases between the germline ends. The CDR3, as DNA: TGTGCCAGCAGCATCCCTGGGGCCAACGTCCTGACTTTC. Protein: CASSIPGANVLTF.

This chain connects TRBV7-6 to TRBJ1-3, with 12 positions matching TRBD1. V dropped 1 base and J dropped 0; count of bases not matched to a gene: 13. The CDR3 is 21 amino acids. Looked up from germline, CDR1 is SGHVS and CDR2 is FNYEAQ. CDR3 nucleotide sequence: TGTGCCAGCAGCTTAGTAGGGGGGACAGGGGGCGCGTGGACCTCTGGAAACACCATATATTTT. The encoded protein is CASSLVGGTGGAWTSGNTIYF.

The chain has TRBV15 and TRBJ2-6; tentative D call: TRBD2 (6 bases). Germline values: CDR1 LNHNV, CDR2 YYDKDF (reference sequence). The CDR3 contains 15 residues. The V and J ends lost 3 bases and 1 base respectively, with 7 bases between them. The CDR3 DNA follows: TGTGCCACCAGCAGGGGGGGATCTGGGGCCAACGTCCTGACTTTC. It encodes CATSRGGSGANVLTF.

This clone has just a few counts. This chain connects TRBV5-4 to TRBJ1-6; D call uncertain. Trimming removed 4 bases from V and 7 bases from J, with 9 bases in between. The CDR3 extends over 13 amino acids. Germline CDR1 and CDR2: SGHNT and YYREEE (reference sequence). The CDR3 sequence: CASSRESNSPLHF. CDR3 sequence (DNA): TGTGCCAGCAGCCGAGAGTCCAATTCACCCCTCCACTTT.

The CDR3 region is CASSLQPGLAENTGELFF. CDR3 coding DNA: TGTGCCAGCAGCTTACAGCCGGGACTAGCGGAAAACACCGGGGAGCTGTTTTTT. J is TRBJ2-2 and V is TRBV7-9, with 11 bases fitting TRBD2. In germline, CDR1 is SEHNR, CDR2 FQNEAQ (reference sequence). Germline trimming cut 2 bases from V and 2 bases from J; bases unmatched to any gene: 7. The CDR3 has 18 residues.

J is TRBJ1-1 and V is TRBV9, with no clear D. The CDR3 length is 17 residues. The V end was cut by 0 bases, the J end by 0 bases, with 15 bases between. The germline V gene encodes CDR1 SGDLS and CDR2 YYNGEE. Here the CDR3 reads CASSVDSGRFMNTEAFF. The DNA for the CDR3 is TGTGCCAGCAGCGTAGATTCAGGTCGTTTCATGAACACTGAAGCTTTCTTT.

The CDR3 loop is CASSFDRGLGNTIYF. The CDR3, as DNA: TGTGCCAGCAGTTTTGACAGGGGGCTAGGAAACACCATATATTTT. The V gene is TRBV27, the J gene TRBJ1-3; 10 nucleotides align to TRBD1. CDR1 is MNHEY, CDR2 SMNVEV, per germline (reference sequence). V dropped 3 bases and J dropped 4; count of bases not matched to a gene: 3. The CDR3 runs 15 residues.

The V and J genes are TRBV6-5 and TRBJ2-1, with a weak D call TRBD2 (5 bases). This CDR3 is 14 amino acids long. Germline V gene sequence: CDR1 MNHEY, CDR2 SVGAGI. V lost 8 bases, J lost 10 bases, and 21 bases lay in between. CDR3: CASLRAGASLEQFF. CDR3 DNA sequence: TGTGCCAGCCTTAGGGCGGGTGCGTCCTTAGAGCAGTTCTTC.

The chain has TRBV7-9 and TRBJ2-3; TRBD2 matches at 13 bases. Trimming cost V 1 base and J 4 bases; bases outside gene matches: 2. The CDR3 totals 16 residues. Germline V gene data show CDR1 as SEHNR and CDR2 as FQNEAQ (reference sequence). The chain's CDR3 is CASSLGLAGGADTQYF. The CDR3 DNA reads TGTGCCAGCAGCTTAGGACTAGCGGGGGGTGCAGATACGCAGTATTTT.